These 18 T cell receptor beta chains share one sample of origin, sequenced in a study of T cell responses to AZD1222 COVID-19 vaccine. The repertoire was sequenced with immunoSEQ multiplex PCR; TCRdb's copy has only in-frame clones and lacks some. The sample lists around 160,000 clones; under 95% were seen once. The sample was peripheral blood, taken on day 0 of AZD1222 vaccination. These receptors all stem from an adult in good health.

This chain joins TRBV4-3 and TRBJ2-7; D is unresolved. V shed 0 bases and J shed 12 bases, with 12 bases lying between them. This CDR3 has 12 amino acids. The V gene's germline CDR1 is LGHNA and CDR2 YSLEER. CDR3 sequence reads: CASSQDLGPAYF. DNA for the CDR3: TGCGCCAGCAGCCAAGATCTGGGCCCGGCGTACTTC.

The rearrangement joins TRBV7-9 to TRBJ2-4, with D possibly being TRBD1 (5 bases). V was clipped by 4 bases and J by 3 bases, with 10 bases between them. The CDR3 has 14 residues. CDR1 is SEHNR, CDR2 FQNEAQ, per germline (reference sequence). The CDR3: CASSSGSGKNIQYF. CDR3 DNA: TGTGCCAGCAGCTCAGGGTCTGGCAAAAACATTCAGTACTTC. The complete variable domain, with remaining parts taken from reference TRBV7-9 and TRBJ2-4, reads DTGVSQNPRHKITKRGQNVTFRCDPISEHNRLYWYRQTLGQGPEFLTYFQNEAQLEKSRLLSDRFSAERPKGSFSTLEIQRTEQGDSAMYLCASSSGSGKNIQYFGAGTRLSVL.

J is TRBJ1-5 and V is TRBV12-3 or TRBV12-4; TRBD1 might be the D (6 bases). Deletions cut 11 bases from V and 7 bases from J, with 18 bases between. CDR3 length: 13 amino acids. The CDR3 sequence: CASGGGPGQPQHF. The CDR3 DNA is TGTGCCTCCGGGGGGGGCCCGGGACAGCCCCAGCATTTT.

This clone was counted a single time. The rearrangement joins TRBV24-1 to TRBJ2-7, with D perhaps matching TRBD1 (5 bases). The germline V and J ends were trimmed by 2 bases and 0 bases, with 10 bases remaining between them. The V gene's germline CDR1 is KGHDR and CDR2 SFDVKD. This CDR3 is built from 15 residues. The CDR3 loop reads CATSDSDTLSYEQYF. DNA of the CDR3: TGTGCCACCAGTGATTCGGACACCCTCTCCTACGAGCAGTACTTC.

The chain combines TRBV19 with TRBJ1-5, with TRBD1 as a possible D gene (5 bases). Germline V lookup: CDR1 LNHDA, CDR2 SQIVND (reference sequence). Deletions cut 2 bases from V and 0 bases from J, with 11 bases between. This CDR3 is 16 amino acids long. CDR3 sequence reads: CASSIIGDYSNQPQHF. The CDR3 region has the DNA TGTGCCAGTAGTATAATCGGGGACTATAGCAATCAGCCCCAGCATTTT.

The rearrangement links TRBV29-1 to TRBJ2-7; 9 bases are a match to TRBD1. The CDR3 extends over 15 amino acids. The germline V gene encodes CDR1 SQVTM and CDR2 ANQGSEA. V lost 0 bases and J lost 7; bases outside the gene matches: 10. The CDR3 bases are TGCAGCGTTGAAGATAAGGGGACAGGGAGGGGAGAGCAGTACTTC. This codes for CSVEDKGTGRGEQYF.

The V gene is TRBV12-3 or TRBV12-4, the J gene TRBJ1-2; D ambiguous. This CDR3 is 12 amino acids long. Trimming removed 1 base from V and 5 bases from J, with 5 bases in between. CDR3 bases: TGTGCCAGCAGTTTAGGGGTGTATGGCTACACCTTC. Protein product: CASSLGVYGYTF.

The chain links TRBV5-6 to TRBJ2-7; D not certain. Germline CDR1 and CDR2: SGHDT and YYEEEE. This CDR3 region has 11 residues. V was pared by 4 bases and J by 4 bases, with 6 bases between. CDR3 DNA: TGTGCCAGCAGCCGTGGGTACGAGCAGTACTTC. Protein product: CASSRGYEQYF.

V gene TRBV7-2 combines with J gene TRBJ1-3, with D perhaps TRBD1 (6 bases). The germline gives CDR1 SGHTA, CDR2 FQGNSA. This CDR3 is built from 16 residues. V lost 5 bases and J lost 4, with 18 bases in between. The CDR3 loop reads CASSVQGGWSGNTIYF. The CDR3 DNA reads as TGTGCCAGCAGCGTACAGGGAGGCTGGTCCGGAAACACCATATATTTT.

The CDR3 nucleotides are TGTGCCAGCAGCTTAGCCGGGGGCATGAACACTGAAGCTTTCTTT. Residues: CASSLAGGMNTEAFF. V usage is TRBV7-2 and J usage is TRBJ1-1; D is perhaps TRBD1 (6 bases). Germline-derived CDR1 and CDR2 are SGHTA and FQGNSA. The ends were cut back, 0 bases at V and 0 bases at J, with 8 bases in the middle. There are 15 residues in the CDR3. Drawing the rest from reference TRBV7-2 and TRBJ1-1, the complete variable domain is GAGVSQSPSNKVTEKGKDVELRCDPISGHTALYWYRQSLGQGLEFLIYFQGNSAPDKSGLPSDRFSAERTGGSVSTLTIQRTQQEDSAVYLCASSLAGGMNTEAFFGQGTRLTVV.

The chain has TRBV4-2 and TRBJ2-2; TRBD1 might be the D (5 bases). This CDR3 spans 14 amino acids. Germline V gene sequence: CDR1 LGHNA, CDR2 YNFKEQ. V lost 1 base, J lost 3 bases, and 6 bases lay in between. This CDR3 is CASSQGGDTGELFF. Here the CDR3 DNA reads TGTGCCAGCAGCCAAGGGGGCGACACCGGGGAGCTGTTTTTT.

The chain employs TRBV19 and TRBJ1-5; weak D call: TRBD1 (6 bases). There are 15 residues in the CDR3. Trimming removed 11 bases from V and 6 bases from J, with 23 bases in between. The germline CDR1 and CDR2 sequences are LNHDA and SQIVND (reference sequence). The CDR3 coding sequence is TGTGCCGGGGAGACAGGTCAAGGGTCGAGTCAGCCCCAGCATTTT. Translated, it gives CAGETGQGSSQPQHF.

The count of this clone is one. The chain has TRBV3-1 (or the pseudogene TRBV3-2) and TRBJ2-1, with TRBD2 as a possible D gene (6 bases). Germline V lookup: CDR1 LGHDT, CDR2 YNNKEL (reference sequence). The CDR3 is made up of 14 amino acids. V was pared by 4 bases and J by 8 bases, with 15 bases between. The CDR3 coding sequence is TGTGCCAGCAGCCGGCGCGGCGGGGCGGATGAGCAGTTCTTC. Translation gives CASSRRGGADEQFF.

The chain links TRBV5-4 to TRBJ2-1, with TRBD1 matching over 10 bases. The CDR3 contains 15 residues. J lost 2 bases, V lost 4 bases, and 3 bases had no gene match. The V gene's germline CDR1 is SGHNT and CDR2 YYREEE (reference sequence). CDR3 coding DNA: TGTGCCAGCAGCGCCGGACAGGGGGCCTACAATGAGCAGTTCTTC. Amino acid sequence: CASSAGQGAYNEQFF.

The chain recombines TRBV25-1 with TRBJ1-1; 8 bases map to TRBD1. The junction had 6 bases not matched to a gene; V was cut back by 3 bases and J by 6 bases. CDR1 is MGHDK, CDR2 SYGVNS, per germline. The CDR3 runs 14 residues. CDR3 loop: CASSEWAGGPEAFF. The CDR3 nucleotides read TGTGCCAGCAGTGAGTGGGCAGGGGGCCCTGAAGCTTTCTTT.

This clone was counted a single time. The CDR3 loop is CASGSPYEQYF. For the CDR3, the DNA is TGTGCCAGCGGGAGCCCCTACGAGCAGTACTTC. The rearrangement links TRBV28 to TRBJ2-7; perhaps TRBD2 as D (5 bases). Trimming took off 8 bases at V and 2 bases at J, with 7 bases between the two ends. This CDR3 region has 11 residues. Per germline, CDR1 MDHEN and CDR2 SYDVKM.

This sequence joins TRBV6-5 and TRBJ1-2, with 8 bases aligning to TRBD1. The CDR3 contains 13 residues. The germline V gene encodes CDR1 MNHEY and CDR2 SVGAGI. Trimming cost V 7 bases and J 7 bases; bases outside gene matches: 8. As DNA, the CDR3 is TGTGCCAGCATCTTCGGACAGGGCAGTGGCTACACCTTC. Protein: CASIFGQGSGYTF.

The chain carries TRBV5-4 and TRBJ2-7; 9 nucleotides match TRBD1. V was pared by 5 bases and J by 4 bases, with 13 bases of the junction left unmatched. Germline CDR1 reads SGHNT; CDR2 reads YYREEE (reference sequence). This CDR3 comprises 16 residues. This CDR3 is CASSPQRDRGRYEQYF. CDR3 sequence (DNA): TGTGCCAGCAGTCCTCAAAGAGACAGGGGGAGGTACGAGCAGTACTTC.